A selection of T cell receptor beta chains follows, all from one sample in a study of T cells after yellow fever vaccination. TCRdb re-analysed the 5' RACE reads in MiXCR, keeping a single row per CDR3 protein. The table has 500,000 to 650,000 distinct CDR3 sequences, roughly 17% seen once; the top ten hold 17%. The material sequenced was PBMCs, taken 5 days after the first yellow fever vaccination. The receptors derive from a man younger than 35 who received the YFV17D yellow fever vaccine. Each CDR3 is given with its conserved first and last residue. The order of the fields is CDR3 DNA, CDR3 protein, V gene, clone size, J gene, D gene. A D gene is named only where the DNA matches it firmly. Rows give clone size only sometimes, using once, few, many, or a class for an expanded clone.

CDR3nt: TGTGCCAGCAGTCACTACGGTCTGCGGGGGGCCTTGAATTCACCCCTCCACTTT
CDR3aa: CASSHYGLRGALNSPLHF
v_gene: TRBV6-2/TRBV6-3
abundance: .
j_gene: TRBJ1-6
d_gene: .

CDR3nt: TGTGCCAGCAGTTACTCCATCGAGAACTCACCCCTCCACTTT
CDR3aa: CASSYSIENSPLHF
v_gene: TRBV6-2/TRBV6-3
abundance: few
j_gene: TRBJ1-6
d_gene: .

CDR3nt: TGTGCCAGCAGCCACCCTGACCCGGGGAGGGGGAACTATGGCTACACCTTC
CDR3aa: CASSHPDPGRGNYGYTF
v_gene: TRBV7-9
abundance: few
j_gene: TRBJ1-2
d_gene: .

CDR3nt: TGCGCCAGCAGCCCCGGGCGGAGGGGGGCCCTAGCCAACGCAACTAATGAAAAACTGTTTTTT
CDR3aa: CASSPGRRGALANATNEKLFF
v_gene: TRBV5-1
abundance: many
j_gene: TRBJ1-4
d_gene: .

CDR3nt: TGCAGCGTCCAGATTAAACAGGGGGCGCCTGAAGCTTTCTTT
CDR3aa: CSVQIKQGAPEAFF
v_gene: TRBV29-1
abundance: few
j_gene: TRBJ1-1
d_gene: TRBD1

CDR3nt: TGTGCCAGCAGTTTACTGGGACAGGGTCTTTCACCCCTCCACTTT
CDR3aa: CASSLLGQGLSPLHF
v_gene: TRBV27
abundance: few
j_gene: TRBJ1-6
d_gene: TRBD1

CDR3nt: TGTGCCAGCAAAGGACTAGCGGGGAGCACAGATACGCAGTATTTT
CDR3aa: CASKGLAGSTDTQYF
v_gene: TRBV6-1
abundance: few
j_gene: TRBJ2-3
d_gene: TRBD2

CDR3nt: TGCAGTGCAATACAGGGGGCGGTGGAGACCCAGTACTTC
CDR3aa: CSAIQGAVETQYF
v_gene: TRBV20-1
abundance: few
j_gene: TRBJ2-5
d_gene: TRBD1

CDR3nt: TGTGCCAGCAGCCGACCGACTGAGGGGTCTCGTCTGGCAGCTTTCTTT
CDR3aa: CASSRPTEGSRLAAFF
v_gene: TRBV7-9
abundance: .
j_gene: TRBJ1-1
d_gene: .

CDR3nt: TGCGCCAGCAGGGGAGAGAATGAAAAACTGTTTTTT
CDR3aa: CASRGENEKLFF
v_gene: TRBV5-1
abundance: few
j_gene: TRBJ1-4
d_gene: .

CDR3nt: TGTGCCAGCAGTCGATCTATGGGGGAGAACTACAATGAGCAGTTCTTC
CDR3aa: CASSRSMGENYNEQFF
v_gene: TRBV12-3/TRBV12-4
abundance: .
j_gene: TRBJ2-1
d_gene: .

CDR3nt: TGTGCCAGCAGCTTGTACGGCGCGGCTAGCACAGATACGCAGTATTTT
CDR3aa: CASSLYGAASTDTQYF
v_gene: TRBV5-4
abundance: few
j_gene: TRBJ2-3
d_gene: .

CDR3nt: TGCGCCAGCAGCCAAGTTAGGACACTCGGGGCAGATACGCAGTATTTT
CDR3aa: CASSQVRTLGADTQYF
v_gene: TRBV4-1
abundance: .
j_gene: TRBJ2-3
d_gene: .

CDR3nt: TGCAGCGTTGAGGGGGTCTACGAGCAGTACTTC
CDR3aa: CSVEGVYEQYF
v_gene: TRBV29-1
abundance: .
j_gene: TRBJ2-7
d_gene: .

CDR3nt: TGTGCCAGCAGCATCCGGGACTCAAGGGGCACTGAAGCTTTCTTT
CDR3aa: CASSIRDSRGTEAFF
v_gene: TRBV7-2
abundance: .
j_gene: TRBJ1-1
d_gene: .

CDR3nt: TGTGCCAGCAGCCAAGAAGGCATGAGCGGAAAATACACAGATACGCAGTATTTT
CDR3aa: CASSQEGMSGKYTDTQYF
v_gene: TRBV14
abundance: .
j_gene: TRBJ2-3
d_gene: .

CDR3nt: TGTGCCATCGGCAGTGGAGGCTACACCTTC
CDR3aa: CAIGSGGYTF
v_gene: TRBV6-2/TRBV6-3
abundance: once
j_gene: TRBJ1-2
d_gene: .

CDR3nt: TGTGCCAGCAGCCAAACGACGGGGATGGGTGGAAACACCATATATTTT
CDR3aa: CASSQTTGMGGNTIYF
v_gene: TRBV14
abundance: few
j_gene: TRBJ1-3
d_gene: .

CDR3nt: TGTGCCAGCAGCTTAGGAGGGGAAGGGGCTGAAGCTTTCTTT
CDR3aa: CASSLGGEGAEAFF
v_gene: TRBV7-9
abundance: few
j_gene: TRBJ1-1
d_gene: .

CDR3nt: TGCGCCAGCAGCAGAACCCATAACTATGGCTACACCTTC
CDR3aa: CASSRTHNYGYTF
v_gene: TRBV4-3
abundance: .
j_gene: TRBJ1-2
d_gene: .

CDR3nt: TGTGCCAGCACCAGGCGGGGGGGCCGATATACGCAGTATTTT
CDR3aa: CASTRRGGRYTQYF
v_gene: TRBV12-3/TRBV12-4
abundance: once
j_gene: TRBJ2-3
d_gene: TRBD2

CDR3nt: TGTGCCAGCAGCTTAGGGGCTAGCAGGGAGACCCAGTACTTC
CDR3aa: CASSLGASRETQYF
v_gene: TRBV7-9
abundance: few
j_gene: TRBJ2-5
d_gene: .

CDR3nt: TGCGCCAGCAGCCAAGATGCGGCCTTCCCGAGCTCTGGAAACACCATATATTTT
CDR3aa: CASSQDAAFPSSGNTIYF
v_gene: TRBV4-3
abundance: few
j_gene: TRBJ1-3
d_gene: .

CDR3nt: TGCGCCAGCAGCCTAGGGTGGTACGAGACCCAGTACTTC
CDR3aa: CASSLGWYETQYF
v_gene: TRBV5-1
abundance: .
j_gene: TRBJ2-5
d_gene: .

CDR3nt: TGTGCCAGCAGCCGCTACAGTGGCCAAGAGACCCAGTACTTC
CDR3aa: CASSRYSGQETQYF
v_gene: TRBV11-3
abundance: .
j_gene: TRBJ2-5
d_gene: .

CDR3nt: TGTGCCAGCAGAAAAGTGGCGGGGAATGAGCAGTTCTTC
CDR3aa: CASRKVAGNEQFF
v_gene: TRBV5-6
abundance: few
j_gene: TRBJ2-1
d_gene: .

CDR3nt: TGCGCCAGCAGCCAAGCAGGCCGTCTGGGCGATGGAAACACCATATATTTT
CDR3aa: CASSQAGRLGDGNTIYF
v_gene: TRBV4-1
abundance: few
j_gene: TRBJ1-3
d_gene: .

CDR3nt: TGCAGCGCCATAAAGGGAACCGGGGAGCTGTTTTTT
CDR3aa: CSAIKGTGELFF
v_gene: TRBV29-1
abundance: .
j_gene: TRBJ2-2
d_gene: .

CDR3nt: TGTGCCAGCAGCTCTACCGGGACAGGGGGCTACACTGAAGCTTTCTTT
CDR3aa: CASSSTGTGGYTEAFF
v_gene: TRBV7-3
abundance: .
j_gene: TRBJ1-1
d_gene: TRBD1

CDR3nt: TGTGCCAGCAGTTACGGAGACCCTTCCTTACTCTACGAGCAGTACTTC
CDR3aa: CASSYGDPSLLYEQYF
v_gene: TRBV6-5
abundance: few
j_gene: TRBJ2-7
d_gene: .

CDR3nt: TGTGCCAGCAGCTTAGCGCAATCAGGGGCTGGAAACACCATATATTTT
CDR3aa: CASSLAQSGAGNTIYF
v_gene: TRBV7-6
abundance: .
j_gene: TRBJ1-3
d_gene: .

CDR3nt: TGCAGTGCTGCCAAGATGGGGCAGACCTACGGTCAGCCCCAGCATTTT
CDR3aa: CSAAKMGQTYGQPQHF
v_gene: TRBV20-1
abundance: .
j_gene: TRBJ1-5
d_gene: .

CDR3nt: TGCGCCAGCAGCGCATCTAGCGGGGGGAACAATGAGCAGTTCTTC
CDR3aa: CASSASSGGNNEQFF
v_gene: TRBV4-3
abundance: .
j_gene: TRBJ2-1
d_gene: TRBD2

CDR3nt: TGTGCCAGCAGCTTAGAGGTTGCAGGGGTCGGCAGCGGGGAGCTGTTTTTT
CDR3aa: CASSLEVAGVGSGELFF
v_gene: TRBV11-2
abundance: .
j_gene: TRBJ2-2
d_gene: .

CDR3nt: TGCGCCAGCAGCTTGCCCGATTTGGCTAATGGGGCCAACGTCCTGACTTTC
CDR3aa: CASSLPDLANGANVLTF
v_gene: TRBV5-1
abundance: few
j_gene: TRBJ2-6
d_gene: .

CDR3nt: TGCGCCAGCAGCCAATCGGGGTTCTCTGGAAACACCATATATTTT
CDR3aa: CASSQSGFSGNTIYF
v_gene: TRBV4-3
abundance: few
j_gene: TRBJ1-3
d_gene: .

CDR3nt: TGCGCCAGCAGCCCCCCAGCGGGGGGGCGTGGTGAGCAGTTCTTC
CDR3aa: CASSPPAGGRGEQFF
v_gene: TRBV4-1
abundance: few
j_gene: TRBJ2-1
d_gene: TRBD2